The present T cell receptor beta chain was sequenced within a study of T cells after posttransplantation cyclophosphamide. Study findings and constraints: Blood and skin or GI T cell repertoires showed limited TRB overlap. After PTCy, TRB diversity resembled that of CNI/methotrexate controls. Donor CD8+ memory clones often dominated recipient blood repertoires at later times.

Cells defined as naive were viable CD3+CD4+ or CD3+CD8+ and CCR7+CD45RA+CD45RO-CD95-CD27+CD28+. Profiled with immunoSEQ multiplex PCR; TCRdb holds only in-frame clones, not every one. The sample contains roughly 21,000 clones, roughly 98% of which appear only once. As concerns this clone: The antigen is not known.

The CDR3 totals 14 residues. Trimming removed 0 bases at V and 1 base at J, with 7 bases between. Germline-derived CDR1 and CDR2 are SGHNT and YYREEE (reference sequence). The TCR sequence derives from a man in his forties or fifties in good health, CMV-negative, and a related stem cell transplant donor. Sequencing used naive CD8+ T cells sorted from PBMCs. The chain employs TRBV5-4 and TRBJ1-1; no reliable D call. The DNA of the CDR3 is TGTGCCAGCAGCTTGGGGCTGAAGAACACTGAAGCTTTCTTT. This gives the protein CASSLGLKNTEAFF. Full variable domain (remainder filled in from reference TRBV5-4 and TRBJ1-1): ETGVTQSPTHLIKTRGQQVTLRCSSQSGHNTVSWYQQALGQGPQFIFQYYREEENGRGNFPPRFSGLQFPNYSSELNVNALELDDSALYLCASSLGLKNTEAFFGQGTRLTVV.